This TCR beta chain came from a study of post-analysis software for immune sequencing data. Study-level information: Some patients lacked subtype; others had relapsing-remitting, secondary progressive or progressive-relapsing disease.

Points from the study as a whole: Strong same-batch co-clustering of samples appeared with F measure clustering. The normalized Chao1 diversity of multiple sclerosis patients was significantly lower than that of controls. With TRBV5-6, TRBV5-1 and TRBV20-1 included, 4 to 6 TRBV segments were more frequent in patients than in controls.

CDR1 is SGHAT, CDR2 FQNNGV, per germline. This CDR3 has 16 amino acids. The authors incorporated unique molecular identifiers into the TCR beta cDNA libraries. cDNA molecules numbering about 480,000 came from approximately 1 to 10 million T cells. TCRdb itself ran the PCR reads through MiXCR, one entry per CDR3 protein. The sample shows about half a million distinct CDR3 sequences, approximately 31% of them seen only once. In the case of this clonotype: Its specificity is not known. Sequence at one end of the junction differs from germline and may be a read error.

This receptor was identified in a girl under 18 with multiple sclerosis. V is TRBV11-2 and J is TRBJ2-3, with D maybe TRBD2 (5 bases). Sequenced material: blood. CDR3 bases: TGTGCCGGCAGCTTAAAGTTGGCGGGCTTCACAGATACGCAGTATTTT. Amino acid sequence: CAGSLKLAGFTDTQYF.